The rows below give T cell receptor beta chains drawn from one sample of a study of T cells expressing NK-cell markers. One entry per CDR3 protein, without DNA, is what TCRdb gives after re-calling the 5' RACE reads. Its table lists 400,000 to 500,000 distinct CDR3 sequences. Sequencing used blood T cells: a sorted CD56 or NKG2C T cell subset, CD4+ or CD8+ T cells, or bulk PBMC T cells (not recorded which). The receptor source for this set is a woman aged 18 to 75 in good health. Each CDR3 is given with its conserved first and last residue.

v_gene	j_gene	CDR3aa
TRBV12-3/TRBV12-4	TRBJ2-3	CASSQEARGNTQYF
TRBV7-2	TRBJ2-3	CASLTTGQADTQYF
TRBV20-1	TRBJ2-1	CSAREFGTGSHNEQFF
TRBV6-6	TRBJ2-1	CASKADSYNEQFF
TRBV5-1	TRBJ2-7	CASNGQGSVEQYF
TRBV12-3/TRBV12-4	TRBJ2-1	CASSLGSGRSNEQFF
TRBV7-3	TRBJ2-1	CASSSLAGDRQFF
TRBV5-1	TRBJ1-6	CASSFRVDPNSPLHF
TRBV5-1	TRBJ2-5	CASSLGLADRRETQYF
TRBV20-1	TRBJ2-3	CSARAGTSGPDTQYF
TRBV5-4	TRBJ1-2	CASRAGGGANYGYTF
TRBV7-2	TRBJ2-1	CASNEGGAPYNEQFF
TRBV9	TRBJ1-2	CASSVGHVGVIRYTF
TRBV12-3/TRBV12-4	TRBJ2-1	CASSFDNEQFF
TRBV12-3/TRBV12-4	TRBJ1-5	CASSFLPQGSSNQPQHF
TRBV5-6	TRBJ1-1	CASSFGLPDTEAFF
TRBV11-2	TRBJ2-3	CASSPLRLRDTQYF
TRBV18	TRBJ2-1	CASSPRTSGGPGNEQFF
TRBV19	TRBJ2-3	CASSIRMRTDTQYF
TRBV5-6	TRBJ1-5	CASSLGGGGQPQHF
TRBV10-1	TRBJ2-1	CASSTGTLAGNEQFF
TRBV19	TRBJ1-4	CASSTGLGEKLFF
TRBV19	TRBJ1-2	CASSPKTTNYGYTF
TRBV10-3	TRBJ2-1	CASTGTGSYNEQFF
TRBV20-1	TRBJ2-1	CSAYKPGQEYNEQFF
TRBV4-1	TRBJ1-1	CASRLQGIFTEAFF
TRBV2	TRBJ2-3	CASVDRVADTQYF
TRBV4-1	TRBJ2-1	CASSPDRSSGRVNNEQFF
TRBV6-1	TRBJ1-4	CASQTRALPEKLFF
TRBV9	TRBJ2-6	CASSVARSGANVLTF